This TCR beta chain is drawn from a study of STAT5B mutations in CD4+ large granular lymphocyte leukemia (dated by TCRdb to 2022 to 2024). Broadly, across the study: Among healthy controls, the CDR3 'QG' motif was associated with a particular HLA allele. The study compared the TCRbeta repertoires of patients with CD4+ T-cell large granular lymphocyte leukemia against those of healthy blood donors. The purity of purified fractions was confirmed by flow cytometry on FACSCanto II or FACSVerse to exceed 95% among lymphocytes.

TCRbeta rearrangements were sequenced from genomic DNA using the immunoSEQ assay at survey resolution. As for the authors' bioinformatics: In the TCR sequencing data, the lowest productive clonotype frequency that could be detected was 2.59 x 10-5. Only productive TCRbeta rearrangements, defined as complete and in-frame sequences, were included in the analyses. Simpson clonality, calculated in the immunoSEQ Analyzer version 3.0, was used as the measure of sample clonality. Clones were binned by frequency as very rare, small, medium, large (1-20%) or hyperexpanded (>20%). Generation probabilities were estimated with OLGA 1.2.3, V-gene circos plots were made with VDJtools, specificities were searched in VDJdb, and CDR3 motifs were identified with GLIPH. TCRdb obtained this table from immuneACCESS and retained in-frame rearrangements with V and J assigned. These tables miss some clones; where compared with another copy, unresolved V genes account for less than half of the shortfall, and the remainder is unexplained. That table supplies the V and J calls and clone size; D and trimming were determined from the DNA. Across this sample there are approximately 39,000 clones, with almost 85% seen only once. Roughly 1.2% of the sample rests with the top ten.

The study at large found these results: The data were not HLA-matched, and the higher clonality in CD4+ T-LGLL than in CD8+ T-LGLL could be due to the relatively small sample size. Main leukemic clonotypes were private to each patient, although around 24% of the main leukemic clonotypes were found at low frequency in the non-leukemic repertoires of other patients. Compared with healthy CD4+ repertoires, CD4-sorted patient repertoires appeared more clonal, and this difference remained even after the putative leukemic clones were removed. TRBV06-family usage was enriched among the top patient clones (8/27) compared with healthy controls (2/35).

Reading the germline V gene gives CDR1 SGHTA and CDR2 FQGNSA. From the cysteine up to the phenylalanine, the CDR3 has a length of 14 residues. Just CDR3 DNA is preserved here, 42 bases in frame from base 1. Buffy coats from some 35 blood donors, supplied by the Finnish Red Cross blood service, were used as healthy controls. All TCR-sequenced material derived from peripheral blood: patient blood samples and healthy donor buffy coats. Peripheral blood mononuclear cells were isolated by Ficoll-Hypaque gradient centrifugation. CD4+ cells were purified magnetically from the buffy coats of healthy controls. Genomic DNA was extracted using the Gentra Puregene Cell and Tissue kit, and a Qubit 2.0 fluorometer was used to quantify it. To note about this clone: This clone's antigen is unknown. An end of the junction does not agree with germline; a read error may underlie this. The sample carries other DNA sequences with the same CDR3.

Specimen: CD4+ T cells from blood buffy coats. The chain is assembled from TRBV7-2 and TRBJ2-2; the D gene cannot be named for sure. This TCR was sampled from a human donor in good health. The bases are TGTGCCAGCAGCTTATACCAGAACACTGGGGAGCTGTTTTTT. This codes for CASSLYQNTGELFF. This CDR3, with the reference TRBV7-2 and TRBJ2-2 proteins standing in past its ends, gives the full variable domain GAGVSQSPSNKVTEKGKDVELRCDPISGHTALYWYRQSLGQGLEFLIYFQGNSAPDKSGLPSDRFSAERTGGSVSTLTIQRTQQEDSAVYLCASSLYQNTGELFFGEGSRLTVL.